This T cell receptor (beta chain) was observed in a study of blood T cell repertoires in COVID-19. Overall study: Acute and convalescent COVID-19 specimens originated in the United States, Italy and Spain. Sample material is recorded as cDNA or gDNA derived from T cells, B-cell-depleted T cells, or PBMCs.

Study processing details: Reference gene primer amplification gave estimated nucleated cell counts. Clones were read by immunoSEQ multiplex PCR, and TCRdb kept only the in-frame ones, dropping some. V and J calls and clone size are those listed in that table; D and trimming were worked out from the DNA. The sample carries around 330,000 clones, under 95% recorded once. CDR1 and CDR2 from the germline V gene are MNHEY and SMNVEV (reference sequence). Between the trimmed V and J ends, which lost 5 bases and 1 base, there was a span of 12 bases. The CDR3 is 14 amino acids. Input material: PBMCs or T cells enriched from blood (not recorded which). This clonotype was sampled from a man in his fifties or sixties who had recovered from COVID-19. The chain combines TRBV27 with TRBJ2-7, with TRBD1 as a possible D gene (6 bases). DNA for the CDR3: TGTGCCAGCAGTCGTCAAGACAGGTCCTACGAGCAGTACTTC. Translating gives CASSRQDRSYEQYF.